Below are 3 T cell receptor beta chains sequenced from a single sample in a study of blood T cell repertoires in COVID-19 (dated by TCRdb to 2020 to 2022). Library construction relied on the immunoSEQ multiplex PCR assay. TCRdb re-hosts the immuneACCESS table, in-frame sequences only. Its copies lack some clones; in the studies checked, an unresolved V gene accounts for under half of them, and the cause for the rest is not known. This sample lists about 140,000 clones; approximately 86% were detected once. About 5.6% of the sample is held by the ten biggest clonotypes. The sample was peripheral blood. Receptor source: a human donor in a cohort sampled during active COVID-19.

V and J are TRBV27 and TRBJ1-2; 11 positions match TRBD1. The junction had 8 bases not matched to a gene; V was cut back by 8 bases and J by 0 bases. This CDR3 comprises 16 residues. CDR1 and CDR2 (germline): MNHEY, SMNVEV (reference sequence). CDR3 DNA: TGTGCCAGCGCCCCCGGACAGGGGGCAGCTAACTATGGCTACACCTTC. Translation: CASAPGQGAANYGYTF.

V and J are TRBV30 and TRBJ2-4; tentative D call: TRBD1 (5 bases). V lost 0 bases to trimming and J lost 5 bases, with 11 bases between them. The CDR3 totals 14 residues. Germline CDR1 reads GTSNPN; CDR2 reads SVGIG (reference sequence). As DNA, the CDR3 is TGTGCCTGGAGTGTCTATGGGGCAGAAAACATTCAGTACTTC. As protein: CAWSVYGAENIQYF.

The chain carries TRBV11-2 and TRBJ2-1; 10 nucleotides match TRBD1. Germline CDR1 reads SGHAT; CDR2 reads FQNNGV. Trimming at V came to 5 bases and at J to 8 bases, leaving 9 bases not matched to a gene. This CDR3 comprises 15 residues. CDR3 sequence: CASSPGTGAGYEQFF. The CDR3 DNA is TGTGCCAGCAGCCCCGGGACAGGGGCTGGGTATGAGCAGTTCTTC.